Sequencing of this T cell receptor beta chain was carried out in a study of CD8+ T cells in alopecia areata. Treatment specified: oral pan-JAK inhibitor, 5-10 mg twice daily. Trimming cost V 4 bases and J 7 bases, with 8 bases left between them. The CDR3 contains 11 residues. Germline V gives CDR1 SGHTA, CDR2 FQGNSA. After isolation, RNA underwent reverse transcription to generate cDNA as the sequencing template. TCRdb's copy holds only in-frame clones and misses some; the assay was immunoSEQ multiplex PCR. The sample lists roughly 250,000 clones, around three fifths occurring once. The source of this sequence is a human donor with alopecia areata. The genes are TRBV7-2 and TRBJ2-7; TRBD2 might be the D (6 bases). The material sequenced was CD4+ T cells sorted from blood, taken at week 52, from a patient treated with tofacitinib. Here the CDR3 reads CASSYGGEQYF. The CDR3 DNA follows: TGTGCCAGCAGCTACGGAGGGGAGCAGTACTTC.